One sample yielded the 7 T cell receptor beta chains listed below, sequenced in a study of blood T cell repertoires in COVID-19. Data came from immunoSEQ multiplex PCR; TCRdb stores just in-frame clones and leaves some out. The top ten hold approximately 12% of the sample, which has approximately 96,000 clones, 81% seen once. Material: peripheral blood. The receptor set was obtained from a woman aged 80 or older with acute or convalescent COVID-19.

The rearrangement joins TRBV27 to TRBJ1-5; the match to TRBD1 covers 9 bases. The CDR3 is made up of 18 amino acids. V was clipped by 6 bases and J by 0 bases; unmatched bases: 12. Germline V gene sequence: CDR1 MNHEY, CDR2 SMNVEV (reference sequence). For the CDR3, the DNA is TGTGCCAGCAGCCAAGCGCGGCGGACAGGGGATAGCAATCAGCCCCAGCATTTT. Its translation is CASSQARRTGDSNQPQHF.

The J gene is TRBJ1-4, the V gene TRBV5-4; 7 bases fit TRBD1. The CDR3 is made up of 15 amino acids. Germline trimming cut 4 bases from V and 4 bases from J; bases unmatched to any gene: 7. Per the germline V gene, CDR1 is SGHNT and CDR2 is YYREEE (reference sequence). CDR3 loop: CASSPGQEHNEKLFF. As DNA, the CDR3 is TGTGCCAGCAGCCCCGGACAGGAACATAATGAAAAACTGTTTTTT.

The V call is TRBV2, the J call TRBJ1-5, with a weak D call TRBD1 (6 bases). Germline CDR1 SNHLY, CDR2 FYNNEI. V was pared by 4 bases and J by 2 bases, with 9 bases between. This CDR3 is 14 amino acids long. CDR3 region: CASSAEGGNQPQHF. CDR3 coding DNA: TGTGCCAGCAGTGCCGAGGGGGGCAATCAGCCCCAGCATTTT.

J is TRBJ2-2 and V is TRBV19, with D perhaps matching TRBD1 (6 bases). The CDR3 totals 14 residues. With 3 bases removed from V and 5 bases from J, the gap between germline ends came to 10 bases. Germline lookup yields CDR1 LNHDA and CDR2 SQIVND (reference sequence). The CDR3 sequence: CASSIERGTGELFF. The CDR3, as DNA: TGTGCCAGTAGTATCGAAAGGGGGACCGGGGAGCTGTTTTTT.

CDR3: CASSLEVAGTDTQYF. Here the CDR3 DNA reads TGCGCCAGCAGCTTGGAAGTAGCGGGCACAGATACGCAGTATTTT. The chain employs TRBV5-1 and TRBJ2-3, with D possibly being TRBD2 (6 bases). Germline values: CDR1 SGHRS, CDR2 YFSETQ. Trimming left V 0 bases short and J 1 base short, with 9 bases between. CDR3 length: 15 amino acids.

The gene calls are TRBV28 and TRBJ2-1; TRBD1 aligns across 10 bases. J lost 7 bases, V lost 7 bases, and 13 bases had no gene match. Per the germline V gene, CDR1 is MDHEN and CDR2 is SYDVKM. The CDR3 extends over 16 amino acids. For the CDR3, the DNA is TGTGCCAGCACCCGGGGGCGACAGGGGGCAGGTAATGAGCAGTTCTTC. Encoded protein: CASTRGRQGAGNEQFF.

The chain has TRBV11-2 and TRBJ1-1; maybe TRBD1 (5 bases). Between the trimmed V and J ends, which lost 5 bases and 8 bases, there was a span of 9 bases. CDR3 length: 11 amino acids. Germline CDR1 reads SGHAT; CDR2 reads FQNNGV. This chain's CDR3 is CASSNRFEAFF. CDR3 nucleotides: TGTGCCAGCAGCAACAGGTTCGAAGCTTTCTTT.